This TCR beta chain came from a study of CD8+ T cells in alopecia areata. As for the study in general: Twice a day, 5 to 10 mg of oral tofacitinib was administered to treated patients. The duration of tofacitinib was 6 to 18 months, with 6 months off drug afterward.

Reverse transcribed after extraction, RNA yielded cDNA as the sequencing template. Sequencing used immunoSEQ multiplex PCR; TCRdb keeps in-frame clones, though not all of them. Among 100,000 to 150,000 clones listed, more than 40% were seen once. Study-wide findings and caveats: Scalp sample data also include resident alphabeta T cells from normal skin.

Germline lookup yields CDR1 SQVTM and CDR2 ANQGSEA. This CDR3 is 14 amino acids long. Trimming shortened V by 3 bases and J by 0 bases, and 12 bases separated the two germline ends. With regard to this clone: Antigen unknown.

Specimen: CD8+ T cells sorted from blood, collected at week 0. This TCR was sampled from a human donor with alopecia areata. This chain links TRBV29-1 with TRBJ2-7; D might be TRBD1 (6 bases). The CDR3 sequence is CSVEMGASSYEQYF. In DNA, the CDR3 is TGCAGCGTTGAGATGGGGGCCAGCTCCTACGAGCAGTACTTC.